This section outlines one TCR beta chain sequence together with its context. The CDR3 totals 17 residues. The V gene lost 6 bases and the J gene lost 4 bases, with 21 bases spanning the gap. This entry comes from a study of CD8 T cells in ankylosing spondylitis. TCRdb processed the 5' RACE reads anew with MiXCR; each CDR3 protein has one entry. The sample includes 230,000 or so distinct CDR3 sequences, 24% of them seen just once. Sequenced input: blood, either unsorted or a sorted T cell fraction (not recorded which). The V gene is TRBV12-3 or TRBV12-4, the J gene TRBJ2-2; D is ambiguous. The receptor was derived from a male donor with ankylosing spondylitis or in good health (not recorded which). CDR3 residues: CASRPKLIWSGTGELFF. In nucleotides, the CDR3 is TGTGCCAGCAGACCCAAACTCATCTGGTCGGGCACCGGGGAGCTGTTTTTT.